This T cell receptor beta chain appears in the sequencing data of a study of cytomegalovirus exposure and HLA in healthy donors. Findings and caveats of the study: Later on, a genetic analysis was performed. It linked a missense variant in DCLRE1C with V- and J-gene trimming of TCR beta. Further analysis was carried out later, and it showed several of the most significant clusters appearing linked to common viral pathogens. According to the study, roughly 160 TCR beta chains were cytomegalovirus-associated. Later analysis indicated greater clonal expansion among HLA-associated TCR beta chains than among equally common other chains.

This CDR3 comprises 15 residues. Losses at the gene ends were 5 bases for V and 9 bases for J; bases not matched to a gene: 8. Germline V gene data show CDR1 as SNHLY and CDR2 as FYNNEI. Worth noting for this clone: No antigen is known for it.

Primers included in the PCR were 60 Vbeta and 13 Jbeta primers. The protocol was immunoSEQ multiplex PCR, while the TCRdb copy is restricted to in-frame clones and leaves out a portion. Of about 130,000 clones listed, 82% are singletons. The rearrangement links TRBV2 to TRBJ2-1; 12 bases fit TRBD2. This receptor was identified in a boy younger than 10 in good health and CMV-seronegative. Material for sequencing was PBMCs. CDR3 bases: TGTGCCAGCAGTAAAGAACTAGCGGGAGGTGTTGAGCAGTTCTTC. This encodes CASSKELAGGVEQFF.